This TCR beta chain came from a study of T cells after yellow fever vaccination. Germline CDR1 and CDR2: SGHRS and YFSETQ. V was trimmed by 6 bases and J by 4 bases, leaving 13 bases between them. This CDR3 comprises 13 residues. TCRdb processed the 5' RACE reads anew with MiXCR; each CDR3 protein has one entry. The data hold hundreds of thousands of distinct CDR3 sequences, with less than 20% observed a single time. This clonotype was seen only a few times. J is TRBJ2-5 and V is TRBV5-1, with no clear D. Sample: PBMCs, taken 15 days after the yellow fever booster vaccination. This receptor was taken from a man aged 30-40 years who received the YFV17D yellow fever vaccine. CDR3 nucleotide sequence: TGCGCCAGCAACTTCCGGCCGGGAGAGACCCAGTACTTC. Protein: CASNFRPGETQYF.